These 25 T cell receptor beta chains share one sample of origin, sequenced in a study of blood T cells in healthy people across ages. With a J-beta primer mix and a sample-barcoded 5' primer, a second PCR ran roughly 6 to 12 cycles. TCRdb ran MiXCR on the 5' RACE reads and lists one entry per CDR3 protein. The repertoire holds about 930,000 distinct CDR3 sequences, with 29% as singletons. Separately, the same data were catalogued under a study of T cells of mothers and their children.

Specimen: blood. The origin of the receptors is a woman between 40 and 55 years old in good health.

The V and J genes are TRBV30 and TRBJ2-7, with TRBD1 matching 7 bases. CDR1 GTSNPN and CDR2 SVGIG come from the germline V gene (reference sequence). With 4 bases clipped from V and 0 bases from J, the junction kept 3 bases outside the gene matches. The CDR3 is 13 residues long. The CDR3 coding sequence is TGTGCCTGGAACCGGGACAGCTCCTACGAGCAGTACTTC. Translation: CAWNRDSSYEQYF. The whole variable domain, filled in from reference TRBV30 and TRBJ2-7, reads SQTIHQWPATLVQPVGSPLSLECTVEGTSNPNLYWYRQAAGRGLQLLFYSVGIGQISSEVPQNLSASRPQDRQFILSSKKLLLSDSGFYLCAWNRDSSYEQYFGPGTRLTVT.

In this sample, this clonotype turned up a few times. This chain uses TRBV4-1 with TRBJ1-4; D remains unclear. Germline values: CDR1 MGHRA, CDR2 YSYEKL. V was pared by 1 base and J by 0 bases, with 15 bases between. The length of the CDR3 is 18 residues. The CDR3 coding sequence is TGCGCCAGCAGCCAAGGCGGGGAGCGTCTTGCAACTAATGAAAAACTGTTTTTT. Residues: CASSQGGERLATNEKLFF.

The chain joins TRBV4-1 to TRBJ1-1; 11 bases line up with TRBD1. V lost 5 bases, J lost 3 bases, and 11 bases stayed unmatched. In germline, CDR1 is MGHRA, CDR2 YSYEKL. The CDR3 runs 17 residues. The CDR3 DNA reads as TGCGCCAGCAGCTTTTGGACAGGGGGCAATGGGGACACTGAAGCTTTCTTT. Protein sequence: CASSFWTGGNGDTEAFF.

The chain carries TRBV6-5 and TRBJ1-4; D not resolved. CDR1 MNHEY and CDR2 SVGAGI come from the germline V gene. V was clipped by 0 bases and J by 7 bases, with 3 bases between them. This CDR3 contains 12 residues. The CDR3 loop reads CASSYSGEKLFF. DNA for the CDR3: TGTGCCAGCAGTTACTCAGGTGAAAAACTGTTTTTT.

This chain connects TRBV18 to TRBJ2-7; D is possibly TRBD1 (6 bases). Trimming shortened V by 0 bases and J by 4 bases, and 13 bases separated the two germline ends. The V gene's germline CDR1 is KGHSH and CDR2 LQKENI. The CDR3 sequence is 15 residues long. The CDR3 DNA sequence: TGTGCCAGCTCACCACCAAGGGACAAGGCTTACGAGCAGTACTTC. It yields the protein CASSPPRDKAYEQYF.

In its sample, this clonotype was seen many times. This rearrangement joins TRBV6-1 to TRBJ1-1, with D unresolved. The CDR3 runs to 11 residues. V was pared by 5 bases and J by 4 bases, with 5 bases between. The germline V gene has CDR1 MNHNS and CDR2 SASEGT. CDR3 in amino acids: CASSWTTEAFF. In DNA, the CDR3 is TGTGCCAGCAGTTGGACCACTGAAGCTTTCTTT.

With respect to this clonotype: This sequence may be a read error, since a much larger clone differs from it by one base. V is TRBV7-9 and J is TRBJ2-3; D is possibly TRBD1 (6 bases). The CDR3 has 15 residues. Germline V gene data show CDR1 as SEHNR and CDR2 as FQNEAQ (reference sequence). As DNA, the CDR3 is TGTGACAGCAGCTTCTACAGGGATTTCACAGATACGCAGTATTTT. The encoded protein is CDSSFYRDFTDTQYF.

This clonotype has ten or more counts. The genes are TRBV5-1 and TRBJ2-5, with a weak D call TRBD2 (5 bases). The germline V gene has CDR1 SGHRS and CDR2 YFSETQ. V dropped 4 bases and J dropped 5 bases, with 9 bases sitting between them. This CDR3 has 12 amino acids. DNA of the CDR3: TGCGCCAGCAGCCAAAGGAGGGAGACCCAGTACTTC. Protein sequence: CASSQRRETQYF.

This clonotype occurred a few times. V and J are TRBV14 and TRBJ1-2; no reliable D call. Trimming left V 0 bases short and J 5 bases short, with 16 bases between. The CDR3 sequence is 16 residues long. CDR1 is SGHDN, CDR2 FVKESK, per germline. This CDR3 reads CASSQELSAASYGYTF. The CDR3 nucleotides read TGTGCCAGCAGCCAAGAACTCTCGGCAGCCTCTTATGGCTACACCTTC.

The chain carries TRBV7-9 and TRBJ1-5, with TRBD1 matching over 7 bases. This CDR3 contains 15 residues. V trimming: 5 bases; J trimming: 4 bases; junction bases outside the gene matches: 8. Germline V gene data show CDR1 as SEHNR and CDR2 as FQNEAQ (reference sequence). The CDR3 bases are TGTGCCAGCAGCCTGACCGGGACAGAGAATCAGCCCCAGCATTTT. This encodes CASSLTGTENQPQHF.

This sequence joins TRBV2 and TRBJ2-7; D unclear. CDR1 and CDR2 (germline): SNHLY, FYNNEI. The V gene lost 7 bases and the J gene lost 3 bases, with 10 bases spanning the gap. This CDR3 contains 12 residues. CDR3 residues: CASTLTGYEQYF. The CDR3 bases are TGTGCCAGCACCCTGACGGGCTACGAGCAGTACTTC. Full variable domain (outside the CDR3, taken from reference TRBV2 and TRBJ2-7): EPEVTQTPSHQVTQMGQEVILRCVPISNHLYFYWYRQILGQKVEFLVSFYNNEISEKSEIFDDQFSVERPDGSNFTLKIRSTKLEDSAMYFCASTLTGYEQYFGPGTRLTVT.

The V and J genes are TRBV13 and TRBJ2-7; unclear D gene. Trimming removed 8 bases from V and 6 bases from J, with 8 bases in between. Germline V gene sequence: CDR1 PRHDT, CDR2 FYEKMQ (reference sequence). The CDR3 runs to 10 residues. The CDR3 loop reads CASGAREQYF. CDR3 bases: TGTGCCAGCGGCGCCCGCGAGCAGTACTTC.

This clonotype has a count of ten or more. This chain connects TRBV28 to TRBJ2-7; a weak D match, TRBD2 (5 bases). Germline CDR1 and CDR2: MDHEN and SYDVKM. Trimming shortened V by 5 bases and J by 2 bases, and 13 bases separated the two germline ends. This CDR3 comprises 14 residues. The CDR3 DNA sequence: TGTGCCAGCAGTGATAGGACTGTCACCTACGAGCAGTACTTC. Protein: CASSDRTVTYEQYF.

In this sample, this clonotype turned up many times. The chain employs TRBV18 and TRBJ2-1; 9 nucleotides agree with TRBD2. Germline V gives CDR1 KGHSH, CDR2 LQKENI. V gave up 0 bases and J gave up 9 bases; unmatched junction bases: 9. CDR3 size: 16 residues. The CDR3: CASSPPFSGGWGEQFF. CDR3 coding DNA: TGTGCCAGCTCACCACCGTTTAGCGGGGGATGGGGTGAGCAGTTCTTC.

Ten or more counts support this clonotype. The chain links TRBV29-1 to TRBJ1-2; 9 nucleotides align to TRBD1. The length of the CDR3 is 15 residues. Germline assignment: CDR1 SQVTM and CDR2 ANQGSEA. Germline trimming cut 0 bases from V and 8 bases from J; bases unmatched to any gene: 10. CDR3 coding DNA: TGCAGCGTTGAAGATTACGACAGGGGGTCGGGAGGCTACACCTTC. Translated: CSVEDYDRGSGGYTF.

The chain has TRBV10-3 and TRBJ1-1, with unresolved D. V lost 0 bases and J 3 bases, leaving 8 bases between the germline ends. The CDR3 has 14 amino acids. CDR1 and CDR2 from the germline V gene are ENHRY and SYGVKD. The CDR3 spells CAISESRRDTEAFF. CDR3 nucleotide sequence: TGTGCCATCAGTGAGTCGCGAAGGGACACTGAAGCTTTCTTT.

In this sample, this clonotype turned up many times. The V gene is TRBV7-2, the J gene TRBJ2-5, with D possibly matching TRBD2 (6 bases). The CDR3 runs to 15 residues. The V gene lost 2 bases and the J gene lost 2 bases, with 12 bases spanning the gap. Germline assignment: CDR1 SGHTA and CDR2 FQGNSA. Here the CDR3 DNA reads TGTGCCAGCAGCTTACTAGCGCTTTTACAAGAGACCCAGTACTTC. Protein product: CASSLLALLQETQYF.

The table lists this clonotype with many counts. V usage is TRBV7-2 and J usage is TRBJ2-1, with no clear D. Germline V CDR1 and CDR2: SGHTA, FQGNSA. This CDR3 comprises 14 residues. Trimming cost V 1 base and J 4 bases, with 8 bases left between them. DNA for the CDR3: TGTGCCAGCAGCTTAGGGACGTTATACAATGAGCAGTTCTTC. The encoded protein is CASSLGTLYNEQFF.

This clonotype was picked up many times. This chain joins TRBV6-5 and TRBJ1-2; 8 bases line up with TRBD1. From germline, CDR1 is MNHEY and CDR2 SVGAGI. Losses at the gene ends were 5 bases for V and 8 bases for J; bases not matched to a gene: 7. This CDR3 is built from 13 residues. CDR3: CASSGQGFDGYTF. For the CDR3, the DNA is TGTGCCAGCAGTGGACAGGGTTTCGACGGCTACACCTTC.

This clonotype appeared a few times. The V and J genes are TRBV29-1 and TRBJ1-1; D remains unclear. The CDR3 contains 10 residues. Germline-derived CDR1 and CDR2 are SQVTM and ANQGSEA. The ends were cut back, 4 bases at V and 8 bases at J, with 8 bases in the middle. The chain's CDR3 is CSVGSPEAFF. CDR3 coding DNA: TGCAGCGTTGGATCGCCCGAAGCTTTCTTT.

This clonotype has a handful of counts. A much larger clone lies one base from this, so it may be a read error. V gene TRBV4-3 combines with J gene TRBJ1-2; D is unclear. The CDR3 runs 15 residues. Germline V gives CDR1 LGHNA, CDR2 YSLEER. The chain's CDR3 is CASSQGTPPNYGHTF. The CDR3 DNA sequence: TGCGCCAGCAGCCAAGGTACACCTCCTAACTATGGCCACACCTTC.

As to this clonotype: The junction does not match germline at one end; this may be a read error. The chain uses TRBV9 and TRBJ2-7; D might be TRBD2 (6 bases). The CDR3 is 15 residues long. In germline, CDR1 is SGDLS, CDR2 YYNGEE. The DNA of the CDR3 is TGTGCCGGCAGCGTAGCGGCGCTGGGATCCTACGAGCAGTACTTC. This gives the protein CAGSVAALGSYEQYF. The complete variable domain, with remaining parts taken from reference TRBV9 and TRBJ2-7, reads DSGVTQTPKHLITATGQRVTLRCSPRSGDLSVYWYQQSLDQGLQFLIQYYNGEERAKGNILERFSAQQFPDLHSELNLSSLELGDSALYFCAGSVAALGSYEQYFGPGTRLTVT.

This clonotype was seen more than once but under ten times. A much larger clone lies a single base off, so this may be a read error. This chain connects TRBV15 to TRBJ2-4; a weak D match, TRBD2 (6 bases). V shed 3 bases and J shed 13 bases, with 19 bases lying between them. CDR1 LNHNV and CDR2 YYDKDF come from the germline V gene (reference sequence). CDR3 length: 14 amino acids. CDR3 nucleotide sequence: TGTGCCACCAGCAGCGGGGACTGGGGGAATGAGCAGTACTTC. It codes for CATSSGDWGNEQYF. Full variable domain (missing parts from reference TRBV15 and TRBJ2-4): DAMVIQNPRYQVTQFGKPVTLSCSQTLNHNVMYWYQQKSSQAPKLLFHYYDKDFNNEADTPDNFQSRRPNTSFCFLDIRSPGLGDTAMYLCATSSGDWGNEQYFGAGTRLSVL.

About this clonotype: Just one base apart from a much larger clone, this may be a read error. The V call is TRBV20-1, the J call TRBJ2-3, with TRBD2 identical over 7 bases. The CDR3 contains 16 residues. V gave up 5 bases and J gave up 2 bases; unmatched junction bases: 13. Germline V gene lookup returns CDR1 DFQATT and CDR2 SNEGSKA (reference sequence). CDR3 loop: CSAGPLASGTTDTQYF. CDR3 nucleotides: TGCAGTGCTGGCCCCCTTGCTAGCGGAACCACAGATACGCAGTATTTT.

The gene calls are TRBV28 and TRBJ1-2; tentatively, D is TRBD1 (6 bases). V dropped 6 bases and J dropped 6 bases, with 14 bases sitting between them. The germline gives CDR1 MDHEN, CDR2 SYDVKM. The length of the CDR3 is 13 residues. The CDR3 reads CASSPHRVNGYTF. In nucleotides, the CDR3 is TGTGCCAGCAGCCCCCACAGGGTTAATGGCTACACCTTC.